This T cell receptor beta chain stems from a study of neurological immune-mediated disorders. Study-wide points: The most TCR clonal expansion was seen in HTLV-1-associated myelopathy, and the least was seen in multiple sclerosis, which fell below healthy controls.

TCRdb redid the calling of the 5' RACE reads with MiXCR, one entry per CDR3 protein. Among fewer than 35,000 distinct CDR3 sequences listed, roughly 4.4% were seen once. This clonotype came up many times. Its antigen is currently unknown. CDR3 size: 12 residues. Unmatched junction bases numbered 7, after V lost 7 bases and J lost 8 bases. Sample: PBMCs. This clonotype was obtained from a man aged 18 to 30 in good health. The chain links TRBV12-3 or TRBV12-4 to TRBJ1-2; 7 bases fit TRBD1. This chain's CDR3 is CASTLGGGGYTF. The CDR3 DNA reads TGTGCCAGCACCTTAGGGGGCGGCGGCTACACCTTC.